This T cell receptor (beta chain) is drawn from a study of blood T cell repertoires in COVID-19 (dated by TCRdb to 2020 to 2022). The study in broad terms: Samples covering the acute and convalescent phases of COVID-19 were provided by collaborators in the United States, Italy and Spain. The material from the prospective study consisted of cDNA or gDNA derived from T cells, B-cell-depleted T cells, or PBMCs. The samples were drawn from two sources: the first 160 participants of the ongoing ImmuneRACE study, and 1,000 to 1,500 subjects contributed by 6 global collaborators. Where available, HLA class I and class II types were taken from metadata supplied by the sample provider and were not determined by assay-based typing. A freely available public database, intended as a resource for researchers studying the immune response to SARS-CoV-2, is where the repertoires were released. The sample metadata nearly always contained a de-identified subject ID, COVID-19 status, age in years and sex. Deeply sampled blood TCRbeta repertoires from subjects exposed to, actively infected with, or recovered from COVID-19 were included in the dataset.

Collaborating institutions collected whole blood in K2EDTA tubes following their own protocols. Collaborator samples were shipped for TCRbeta analysis as frozen whole blood, isolated PBMCs, or DNA extracted from either sample type. Germline trimming amounts to 0 bases on V and 5 bases on J, with 14 as the count of junction bases outside the gene matches. Looking up the germline V gene (reference sequence) yields CDR1 LNHNV and CDR2 YYDKDF. From cysteine to phenylalanine, the CDR3 is 18 amino acids long. Solely the CDR3 DNA is kept, with 54 bases framed from the first base. Study-level results and caveats: Clinical and demographic metadata were provided uncurated, with the amount varying by source and participant.

With respect to this clone: The antigen it binds to is not known. Per-base quality was not reported, and no clone a single base away is much larger than it.

TCRbeta CDR3 regions were amplified from genomic DNA by means of the immunoSEQ Assay, a bias-controlled multiplex PCR. The study's own analysis went as follows. Nucleated cell counts per sample were estimated from amplification of reference gene primers within the assay. To quantify the absolute abundance of each unique TCRbeta CDR3 rearrangement, sequence reads were collapsed and filtered. Productive Simpson clonality was computed per sample as the square root of Simpson's diversity index over productive rearrangements. The table comes from immuneACCESS by way of TCRdb, which keeps in-frame sequences with V and J called. Part of the clones is missing from these tables; in studies checked, under half for an unresolved V gene and the rest for unknown reasons. The D gene and trimming were derived from the DNA, and the V and J assignments and clone size from that table. A total of some 60,000 clones appear in this sample, around 90% of them only once. 1.3% of the sample is in the top ten clones.

Sequenced: peripheral blood. The chain is made from TRBV15 and TRBJ2-3, with 7 middle bases fitting TRBD2. The source is a man aged 55 to 69 with acute or convalescent COVID-19. The nucleotide sequence reads as follows: TGTGCCACCAGCAGAGATCGTAAGACGAGCGGGGTAAAAGATACGCAGTATTTT. The translation is CATSRDRKTSGVKDTQYF.